Listed below are T cell receptor beta chains from one sample, sequenced in a study of molecular identifiers for immune sequencing clone quantification. Using its own MiXCR run on the PCR reads, TCRdb lists one record per CDR3 protein. The sample consists of about half a million distinct CDR3 sequences, under 30% of them appearing once. The sample comprised naive CD8+ T cells from blood, with Jurkat cell RNA spiked in. The receptors were gathered from a human donor in good health. Some libraries in this study had Jurkat cell RNA spiked in. Both conserved end residues are part of each CDR3. Each record gives: J gene, D gene, V gene, clone size, CDR3 DNA, CDR3 protein. The D gene is left open where the match is weak. Not all rows give a size; the values are once, few, many and, for expanded clones, a class.

TRBJ2-5	TRBD2	TRBV7-9	few	TGTGCCAGCAGCCCGTGGACTAGCGGGGTTATAGGAGAGACCCAGTACTTC	CASSPWTSGVIGETQYF
TRBJ1-1	NA	TRBV19	NA	TGTGCCAGTAGTATAAGTCGCCTAGGGAACACTGAAGCTTTCTTT	CASSISRLGNTEAFF
TRBJ1-5	NA	TRBV7-9	many	TGTGCCACCGCAGCGGGTAGCAATCAGCCCCAGCATTTT	CATAAGSNQPQHF
TRBJ2-5	NA	TRBV25-1	many	TGTGCCAGCAGGGGTCTAGAATCCCAGTACTTC	CASRGLESQYF
TRBJ2-7	NA	TRBV20-1	NA	TGCAGTGCTAGAGGTGGGCTATCTAGCTCCTACGAGCAGTACTTC	CSARGGLSSSYEQYF
TRBJ1-4	NA	TRBV20-1	few	TGCAGTGCTAGTGGAATAACATCAACTAATGAAAAACTGTTTTTT	CSASGITSTNEKLFF
TRBJ2-3	NA	TRBV6-6	many	TGTGCCAGCAGGCTTCCGGACTCAGAGGGAAATACGCAGTATTTT	CASRLPDSEGNTQYF
TRBJ2-1	TRBD2	TRBV15	NA	TGTGCCACCAGCAGAGACCCGACTAGCTTAGGTGAGCAGTTCTTC	CATSRDPTSLGEQFF
TRBJ1-1	NA	TRBV4-1	few	TGCGCCAGCAGCCAAAGTGGCAGGAACACTGAAGCTTTCTTT	CASSQSGRNTEAFF
TRBJ1-2	NA	TRBV21-1	once	TGTGCCAGCAGTAAGCCCGAGTATCCTGGCTACACCTTC	CASSKPEYPGYTF
TRBJ2-1	NA	TRBV5-6	few	TGTGCCAGCAGCATACAAGGGGAGCAGTTCTTC	CASSIQGEQFF
TRBJ1-1	TRBD1	TRBV7-9	many	TGTGCCAGCAGCTTGGGGCAGGGGGTAACCCAAGCTTTCTTT	CASSLGQGVTQAFF
TRBJ1-1	NA	TRBV4-1	few	TGCGCCAGCAGCCAAGATAAACGTAGGGCCTCCTCCCCAGAAGCTTTCTTT	CASSQDKRRASSPEAFF
TRBJ2-5	TRBD2	TRBV15	NA	TGTGCCACCAGCTTTATACTAGCGGGCCAAGAGACCCAGTACTTC	CATSFILAGQETQYF
TRBJ2-7	NA	TRBV28	NA	TGTGCCAGCAGTAACTTTCGGGACGGCTTCTACGAGCAGTACTTC	CASSNFRDGFYEQYF
TRBJ2-7	NA	TRBV6-5	few	TGTGCCAGCACCCACAGTAGGGAATACTCCTACGAGCAGTACTTC	CASTHSREYSYEQYF
TRBJ2-5	NA	TRBV12-3/TRBV12-4	few	TGTGCCAGCAGTTTAATCGCAGTAACGGGGACCCAAGAGACCCAGTACTTC	CASSLIAVTGTQETQYF
TRBJ1-4	TRBD1	TRBV14	few	TGTGCCAGCAGACAGGGGGCTGATGAAAAACTGTTTTTT	CASRQGADEKLFF
TRBJ1-6	NA	TRBV4-1	few	TGCGCCAGCAGCCGGGCGGGGAATAATTCACCCCTCCACTTT	CASSRAGNNSPLHF
TRBJ2-1	NA	TRBV30	few	TGTGCCTGGAGTGTGGGGGCAGATGAGCAGTTCTTC	CAWSVGADEQFF
TRBJ2-3	NA	TRBV27	many	TGTGCCAGCAGTTTAAGACTCGGGGTTCCAGATACGCAGTATTTT	CASSLRLGVPDTQYF
TRBJ1-1	NA	TRBV5-6	many	TGTGCCAGCAGCTCCAGGGAGTGGATGAAAGGTGAAGCTTTCTTT	CASSSREWMKGEAFF
TRBJ2-7	NA	TRBV7-2	many	TGTGCCAGCAGCTTCGAACAACTGGGGTACGAGCAGTACTTC	CASSFEQLGYEQYF
TRBJ1-5	NA	TRBV5-6	few	TGTGCCTGCAGCTTAACGGGGTTGTCCGGTCAGCCCCAGCATTTT	CACSLTGLSGQPQHF
TRBJ1-6	TRBD1	TRBV9	many	TGTGCCAGCAGCGGTGGGACAGGTGGTTCACCCCTCCACTTT	CASSGGTGGSPLHF
TRBJ2-7	NA	TRBV11-1	few	TGTGCCAGCAGCTTAGATGGGTATGCCTCCTACGAGCAGTACTTC	CASSLDGYASYEQYF
TRBJ2-7	TRBD2	TRBV4-3	few	TGCGCCAGCAGCCAAGATGGCACTAGCGGTTTCTACGAGCAGTACTTC	CASSQDGTSGFYEQYF
TRBJ2-7	NA	TRBV25-1	NA	TGTGCCAGCACCTTGGTACGATGGGGCGTCTCCAACGAGCAGTACTTC	CASTLVRWGVSNEQYF
TRBJ1-2	NA	TRBV30	few	TGTGCCTGGAGCAGCAGTGGTGGCTACACCTTC	CAWSSSGGYTF
TRBJ2-3	NA	TRBV20-1	NA	TGCAGTGCTAGAGATTTGGCCGGAGGAGATACGCAGTATTTT	CSARDLAGGDTQYF
TRBJ2-1	TRBD2	TRBV28	NA	TGTGCCAGCAGTTTATACCCGGGGGGGACTAGTTACAATGAGCAGTTCTTC	CASSLYPGGTSYNEQFF
TRBJ1-5	TRBD1	TRBV6-5	many	TGTGCCAGCAGGGCTAGGACAGGGTGGCAGCCCCAGCATTTT	CASRARTGWQPQHF
TRBJ2-3	TRBD2	TRBV7-9	NA	TGTGCCAGCAGCGGAGGACTAGCGGGCACGGATACGCAGTATTTT	CASSGGLAGTDTQYF
TRBJ1-2	NA	TRBV4-1	few	TGCGCCAGCAGCCAAGAATCTCCGGGCCTAATTAACTATGGCTACACCTTC	CASSQESPGLINYGYTF
TRBJ2-7	NA	TRBV28	NA	TGTGCCAGCAGTATACCAGCAGCGTCCTACGAGCAGTACTTC	CASSIPAASYEQYF
TRBJ2-2	NA	TRBV24-1	NA	TGTGCCACCAGTGAGCCTAAGAACACCGGGGAGCTGTTTTTT	CATSEPKNTGELFF
TRBJ1-2	TRBD1	TRBV15	NA	TGTGCCACCAGCAGAGTCGCCAGGGGGGACCCTAACTATGGCTACACCTTC	CATSRVARGDPNYGYTF
TRBJ2-5	NA	TRBV2	NA	TGTGCCAGCAGTGAGGGCCTTGGGTGGTCCCAGTACTTC	CASSEGLGWSQYF